The 30 T cell receptor beta chains presented below share a single source sample, sequenced in a study of T cells in Graves' hyperthyroidism and ophthalmopathy. From RNA transcripts, TCR beta CDR3 regions were amplified. When the TCR CDR3 underwent first-round RT-PCR, the HTBI primer set was used. TCRdb re-called the multiplex PCR reads with MiXCR, one entry per CDR3 protein. Seen here are over 650,000 distinct CDR3 sequences, 15% to 20% observed once, and the top ten hold approximately 8.4%. Material for sequencing was blood. Receptors originate from a man in his late teens or twenties with Graves' hyperthyroidism.

This chain connects TRBV6-1 to TRBJ1-5, with no clear D. The length of the CDR3 is 13 residues. With 4 bases removed from V and 3 bases from J, the gap between germline ends came to 7 bases. Germline lookup yields CDR1 MNHNS and CDR2 SASEGT. This CDR3 reads CASSGRYNQPQHF. Written as DNA, the CDR3 is TGTGCCAGCAGTGGCCGGTACAATCAGCCCCAGCATTTT.

The sample holds a few counts of this clonotype. This chain links TRBV2 with TRBJ2-7, with D hard to call. In germline, CDR1 is SNHLY, CDR2 FYNNEI. The CDR3 length is 15 residues. The germline V and J ends were trimmed by 4 bases and 2 bases, with 15 bases remaining between them. CDR3 DNA sequence: TGTGCCAGCAGTGCTCCGGGTCGGCGCCCCTACGAGCAGTACTTC. This sequence encodes CASSAPGRRPYEQYF. The variable domain in full, completed from reference TRBV2 and TRBJ2-7, reads EPEVTQTPSHQVTQMGQEVILRCVPISNHLYFYWYRQILGQKVEFLVSFYNNEISEKSEIFDDQFSVERPDGSNFTLKIRSTKLEDSAMYFCASSAPGRRPYEQYFGPGTRLTVT.

This clonotype occurred many times. The CDR3 DNA reads as TGTGCCAGCAGTTACGGCGGCAGGGACTACGAGCAGTACTTC. It is translated as CASSYGGRDYEQYF. The rearrangement joins TRBV6-5 to TRBJ2-7, with TRBD1 as a possible D gene (5 bases). Germline CDR1 and CDR2: MNHEY and SVGAGI. The CDR3 is 14 residues long. Trimming stripped 2 bases from V and 3 bases from J, with 11 bases between.

The V gene is TRBV12-3 or TRBV12-4, the J gene TRBJ2-2, with D possibly TRBD2 on 6 matching bases. Trimming took off 5 bases at V and 7 bases at J, with 20 bases between the two ends. This CDR3 has 16 residues. The CDR3 spells CASSPVRREEVGELFF. The CDR3 DNA is TGTGCCAGCAGTCCTGTAAGGAGGGAGGAGGTCGGGGAGCTGTTTTTT.

This clonotype was seen a handful of times. The chain is built from TRBV6-2 or TRBV6-3 and TRBJ2-3, with a tentative D call TRBD2 (6 bases). V gave up 7 bases and J gave up 11 bases, with 22 bases separating them. The CDR3 sequence is 14 residues long. Germline loops: CDR1 MNHEY, CDR2 SVGEGT. The CDR3 loop reads CASKELQGRGRQYF. The CDR3 nucleotides are TGTGCCAGCAAGGAACTTCAAGGTCGGGGGAGGCAGTATTTT.

The gene calls are TRBV7-9 and TRBJ2-7; D gene ambiguous. Trimming took off 5 bases at V and 2 bases at J, with 19 bases between the two ends. The CDR3 length is 16 residues. Germline V gene sequence: CDR1 SEHNR, CDR2 FQNEAQ (reference sequence). This CDR3 is CASSPPSPTPAYEQYF. The CDR3 DNA reads TGTGCCAGCAGCCCACCGTCTCCAACGCCTGCCTACGAGCAGTACTTC. The whole variable domain, filled in from reference TRBV7-9 and TRBJ2-7, reads DTGVSQNPRHKITKRGQNVTFRCDPISEHNRLYWYRQTLGQGPEFLTYFQNEAQLEKSRLLSDRFSAERPKGSFSTLEIQRTEQGDSAMYLCASSPPSPTPAYEQYFGPGTRLTVT.

V usage is TRBV27 and J usage is TRBJ2-3, with D perhaps TRBD2 (5 bases). There are 14 residues in the CDR3. The V gene's germline CDR1 is MNHEY and CDR2 SMNVEV (reference sequence). Trimming removed 4 bases from V and 8 bases from J, with 16 bases in between. The CDR3 sequence: CASSSISPRGTQYF. The CDR3 DNA follows: TGTGCCAGCAGTTCCATATCCCCCCGGGGTACGCAGTATTTT.

This clonotype was picked up many times. The J gene is TRBJ2-7, the V gene TRBV20-1, with 10 bases identical to TRBD2. The V gene's germline CDR1 is DFQATT and CDR2 SNEGSKA (reference sequence). The CDR3 contains 15 residues. Losses at the gene ends were 1 base for V and 6 bases for J; bases not matched to a gene: 9. The CDR3 loop is CSARVKREGLFEQYF. CDR3 nucleotide sequence: TGCAGTGCTAGAGTTAAGCGGGAGGGCCTCTTCGAGCAGTACTTC.

This clonotype was recorded many times. This chain joins TRBV7-9 and TRBJ2-5; no definite D call. V shed 4 bases and J shed 4 bases, with 19 bases lying between them. CDR1 and CDR2 (germline): SEHNR, FQNEAQ (reference sequence). The CDR3 is 16 amino acids. This chain's CDR3 is CASSSVLLSRPETQYF. The CDR3 bases are TGTGCCAGCAGCTCGGTCCTATTGAGCCGGCCAGAGACCCAGTACTTC.

The chain's CDR3 is CASSPSGSGMSDEQYF. CDR3 DNA: TGTGCCAGCAGCCCCTCAGGAAGCGGGATGAGCGACGAGCAGTACTTC. The chain joins TRBV9 to TRBJ2-7, with 7 bases fitting TRBD2. CDR3 length: 16 amino acids. The J segment lost 5 bases and the V segment lost 4 bases, leaving 15 bases of the junction unmatched. From germline, CDR1 is SGDLS and CDR2 YYNGEE.

This clonotype was detected many times. V usage is TRBV10-3 and J usage is TRBJ1-2; 10 nucleotides align to TRBD1. Unmatched junction bases numbered 4, after V lost 3 bases and J lost 3 bases. This CDR3 has 15 residues. Germline V gives CDR1 ENHRY, CDR2 SYGVKD. In DNA form, the CDR3 reads TGTGCCATCAGTGACAGAGGGACAGGGGACTATGGCTACACCTTC. Protein sequence: CAISDRGTGDYGYTF.

This clonotype came up many times. The rearrangement uses TRBV30 and TRBJ2-4, with 7 bases lining up with TRBD1. Trimming at V came to 0 bases and at J to 7 bases, leaving 9 bases not matched to a gene. Per germline, CDR1 GTSNPN and CDR2 SVGIG (reference sequence). The CDR3 sequence is 15 residues long. The CDR3 here is CAWSVWDPTGNIQYF. For the CDR3, the DNA is TGTGCCTGGAGTGTATGGGACCCGACAGGGAACATTCAGTACTTC.

This clonotype was found many times. The chain is built from TRBV2 and TRBJ2-5; no firm D call. CDR1 is SNHLY and CDR2 is FYNNEI in the germline V gene. The CDR3 consists of 13 residues. The ends were cut back, 3 bases at V and 5 bases at J, with 10 bases in the middle. The CDR3 here is CASSDLNRETQYF. The CDR3 nucleotides read TGTGCCAGCAGTGATCTGAATCGGGAGACCCAGTACTTC. Supplemented by reference TRBV2 and TRBJ2-5, the full variable domain reads EPEVTQTPSHQVTQMGQEVILRCVPISNHLYFYWYRQILGQKVEFLVSFYNNEISEKSEIFDDQFSVERPDGSNFTLKIRSTKLEDSAMYFCASSDLNRETQYFGPGTRLLVL.

The genes are TRBV3-1 and TRBJ2-7; TRBD1 matches at 7 bases. Per the germline V gene, CDR1 is LGHDT and CDR2 is YNNKEL (reference sequence). The junction had 7 bases not matched to a gene; V was cut back by 1 base and J by 4 bases. The CDR3 runs 15 residues. The CDR3 bases are TGTGCCAGCAGCCAAGGAACAGGGGTCGGGTACGAGCAGTACTTC. The encoded protein is CASSQGTGVGYEQYF.

The sample holds many counts of this clonotype. The V call is TRBV30, the J call TRBJ1-1; possibly TRBD1 for D (5 bases). The CDR3 is made up of 14 amino acids. CDR1 and CDR2 from the germline V gene are GTSNPN and SVGIG (reference sequence). V was shortened by 1 base and J by 5 bases, with 14 bases between the two germline ends. DNA for the CDR3: TGTGCCTGGAGTGGGGGGAGGATGTGGACTGAAGCTTTCTTT. Its translation is CAWSGGRMWTEAFF.

This clonotype has only a few counts. This chain joins TRBV25-1 and TRBJ2-1; D is tentatively TRBD1 or TRBD2 (6 bases each). The CDR3 is 16 amino acids. Germline V CDR1 and CDR2: MGHDK, SYGVNS. With 0 bases removed from V and 3 bases from J, the gap between germline ends came to 12 bases. The CDR3: CASSEYEGGGYNEQFF. The CDR3 DNA sequence: TGTGCCAGCAGTGAATATGAGGGGGGCGGCTACAATGAGCAGTTCTTC. Combining the CDR3 with reference TRBV25-1 and TRBJ2-1 gives the whole variable domain EADIYQTPRYLVIGTGKKITLECSQTMGHDKMYWYQQDPGMELHLIHYSYGVNSTEKGDLSSESTVSRIRTEHFPLTLESARPSHTSQYLCASSEYEGGGYNEQFFGPGTRLTVL.

This clonotype has a handful of counts. This sequence joins TRBV19 and TRBJ2-1; no clear D gene. CDR3 length equals 16 residues. Germline CDR1 and CDR2: LNHDA and SQIVND (reference sequence). Trimming took 1 base from V and 0 from J, leaving 10 bases between them. CDR3 in DNA: TGTGCCAGTAGTATAGTTTACCACCGCTCCTACAATGAGCAGTTCTTC. This translates into CASSIVYHRSYNEQFF. Drawing the rest from reference TRBV19 and TRBJ2-1, the complete variable domain is DGGITQSPKYLFRKEGQNVTLSCEQNLNHDAMYWYRQDPGQGLRLIYYSQIVNDFQKGDIAEGYSVSREKKESFPLTVTSAQKNPTAFYLCASSIVYHRSYNEQFFGPGTRLTVL.

This clonotype has a count of ten or more. This chain joins TRBV18 and TRBJ1-6; the match to TRBD1 covers 7 bases. This CDR3 contains 16 residues. The germline V gene encodes CDR1 KGHSH and CDR2 LQKENI. V shed 4 bases, J shed 6 bases, and the junction held 9 bases outside the gene matches. For the CDR3, the DNA is TGTGCCAGCTCACTCTGGGACAGCGCACTTAATTCACCCCTCCACTTT. This gives the protein CASSLWDSALNSPLHF.

This clonotype was counted only a few times. The V and J genes are TRBV24-1 and TRBJ2-3; perhaps TRBD2 as D (6 bases). V shed 4 bases and J shed 3 bases, with 16 bases lying between them. CDR3 size: 16 residues. Per germline, CDR1 KGHDR and CDR2 SFDVKD. In nucleotides, the CDR3 is TGTGCCACCAGTGAGACCTATAACCGGGAGACAGATACGCAGTATTTT. Protein: CATSETYNRETDTQYF.

The chain combines TRBV19 with TRBJ2-7; D possibly matches TRBD1 or TRBD2 (5 bases each). The CDR3 is made up of 14 amino acids. Trimming removed 2 bases at V and 3 bases at J, with 11 bases between. Germline V gene lookup returns CDR1 LNHDA and CDR2 SQIVND (reference sequence). The CDR3 DNA is TGTGCCAGTAGTATAAATACAGGAGGCTACGAGCAGTACTTC. This gives the protein CASSINTGGYEQYF. The full variable domain, completed using reference TRBV19 and TRBJ2-7, is DGGITQSPKYLFRKEGQNVTLSCEQNLNHDAMYWYRQDPGQGLRLIYYSQIVNDFQKGDIAEGYSVSREKKESFPLTVTSAQKNPTAFYLCASSINTGGYEQYFGPGTRLTVT.

This clonotype has a handful of counts. CDR3 nucleotide sequence: TGTGCCACCAGTGAGACGGGACTAGCGTCCGGGGAGCTGTTTTTT. Its translation is CATSETGLASGELFF. J is TRBJ2-2 and V is TRBV24-1, with TRBD2 matching 10 bases. The CDR3 runs to 15 residues. The germline gives CDR1 KGHDR, CDR2 SFDVKD. After removal of 4 bases from V and 6 bases from J, the junction contained 4 bases not matched to a gene.

This clonotype was detected ten times or more. V and J are TRBV24-1 and TRBJ2-1; TRBD2 agrees at 9 bases. The CDR3 contains 19 residues. Germline V gene data show CDR1 as KGHDR and CDR2 as SFDVKD. J gave up 4 bases and V 4 bases, and 16 bases lay outside the gene matches. DNA of the CDR3: TGTGCCACCAGTGACCCTTCCCGGGGGGCGGGAGGGAGTTACAATGAGCAGTTCTTC. It yields the protein CATSDPSRGAGGSYNEQFF.

This clonotype was found a few times. V gene TRBV28 combines with J gene TRBJ2-2; D call uncertain. The germline CDR1 and CDR2 sequences are MDHEN and SYDVKM. V was clipped by 8 bases and J by 4 bases, with 20 bases between them. This CDR3 has 16 amino acids. CDR3 in DNA: TGTGCCAGCCAACCCGATAGAACAGCCCTCACCGGGGAGCTGTTTTTT. As protein: CASQPDRTALTGELFF.

This clonotype was seen many times. DNA for the CDR3: TGTGCCAGCGGAAGGATGGCGGGAGCCTTCAATGAGCAGTTCTTC. It codes for CASGRMAGAFNEQFF. This chain joins TRBV12-3 or TRBV12-4 and TRBJ2-1, with 7 positions matching TRBD2. The CDR3 runs 15 residues. The J segment lost 6 bases and the V segment lost 8 bases, leaving 13 bases of the junction unmatched.

The rearrangement links TRBV24-1 to TRBJ2-7; possibly TRBD2 for D (5 bases). The CDR3 extends over 15 amino acids. Germline loops: CDR1 KGHDR, CDR2 SFDVKD. The ends were cut back, 3 bases at V and 3 bases at J, with 14 bases in the middle. CDR3 in amino acids: CATSDPGRGDYEQYF. CDR3 bases: TGTGCCACCAGTGATCCCGGCCGGGGAGACTACGAGCAGTACTTC.

The chain recombines TRBV7-2 with TRBJ1-6; D remains unclear. Trimming left V 5 bases short and J 0 bases short, with 8 bases between. The V gene's germline CDR1 is SGHTA and CDR2 FQGNSA. The length of the CDR3 is 15 residues. For the CDR3, the DNA is TGTGCCAGCAGCCCCGACAACTCCTATAATTCACCCCTCCACTTT. Its protein is CASSPDNSYNSPLHF.

At least ten counts were recorded for this clonotype. The chain employs TRBV6-2 or TRBV6-3 and TRBJ2-2; D possibly uses TRBD1 or TRBD2 (5 bases each). Trimming stripped 6 bases from V and 1 base from J, with 9 bases between. The germline V gene has CDR1 MNHEY and CDR2 SVGEGT. CDR3 length: 14 amino acids. CDR3 DNA: TGTGCCAGCAGACGGGACCAGAACACCGGGGAGCTGTTTTTT. It encodes CASRRDQNTGELFF.

This chain links TRBV19 with TRBJ2-7; 8 bases line up with TRBD2. V lost 3 bases to trimming and J lost 7 bases; unmatched junction nucleotides: 8. Looked up from germline, CDR1 is LNHDA and CDR2 is SQIVND (reference sequence). This CDR3 has 14 amino acids. The CDR3 region has the DNA TGTGCCAGTAGTATGACGGGAGGGCCGAGTGAGCAGTACTTC. Translated: CASSMTGGPSEQYF.

The table lists this clonotype with many counts. The genes are TRBV28 and TRBJ2-7, with a weak D call TRBD1 (6 bases). V was trimmed by 5 bases and J by 3 bases, leaving 20 bases between them. The length of the CDR3 is 16 residues. Looked up from germline, CDR1 is MDHEN and CDR2 is SYDVKM. The CDR3 protein is CASSLDRGIGLYEQYF. The CDR3 nucleotides read TGTGCCAGCAGTCTAGATAGGGGGATAGGGCTCTACGAGCAGTACTTC.

The gene calls are TRBV6-6 and TRBJ2-1, with D perhaps matching TRBD1 (6 bases). This CDR3 is 17 amino acids long. In germline, CDR1 is MNHNY, CDR2 SVGAGI (reference sequence). Between the trimmed V and J ends, which lost 0 bases and 5 bases, there was a span of 17 bases. DNA for the CDR3: TGTGCCAGCAGTTACTCGAGTTGGACAGCCCTAAACAATGAGCAGTTCTTC. Amino acid sequence: CASSYSSWTALNNEQFF.